The following is a TCR beta chain sequence with its context. Its antigen is unidentified. Only in-frame clones appear in the TCRdb table, and some are missing; sequencing was by immunoSEQ multiplex PCR. This sample has about 54,000 clones; roughly 80% occur once, and the top ten carry nearly 20%. The data belong to a study of a mutant IDH1 vaccine in newly diagnosed glioma. At the level of the study: Of the patients given treatment, approximately 62% were male and 37.5% were female, and a mean age of around 44 years was recorded. Prior therapy was radiotherapy, temozolomide, or both; most received both. Study-level results: Pseudoprogression seemingly bore no relation to changes in top peripheral T cell clonotypes.

V shed 2 bases and J shed 15 bases, with 16 bases lying between them. The CDR3 extends over 13 amino acids. CDR1 is MGHDK, CDR2 SYGVNS, per germline. Time point defined: baseline, week 1 (first vaccination visit). The treatment here: pre-vaccination baseline after standard-of-care therapy. New WHO grade 3 or 4 astrocytomas that were IDH1-mutant and ATRX-lost had been found in donors. The chain is built from TRBV25-1 and TRBJ1-4; D might be TRBD1 (6 bases). This TCR derives from a man between 18 and 29 years old with glioma. The starting material was PBMCs, obtained from a glioma patient treated with radiotherapy, temozolomide or both. The DNA of the CDR3 is TGTGCCAGCAGTGAAGGAGGGGGAGTTGAGTTGTTTTTT. It yields the protein CASSEGGGVELFF.